These 32 T cell receptor beta chains were sequenced from one sample in a study of beta chain features in type 1 diabetes. Expressed TCRB transcripts got sequenced, as all isolated RNA was reverse transcribed. Measured with immunoSEQ multiplex PCR; TCRdb has only the in-frame clones, and not every one. The sample has roughly 25,000 clones; approximately 74% are singletons. Sequenced material: Tregs from blood. Source of these receptors: a woman aged 40 to 50 in good health.

The chain employs TRBV2 and TRBJ2-7; TRBD2 agrees at 8 bases. The CDR3 totals 14 residues. J gave up 1 base and V 4 bases, and 3 bases lay outside the gene matches. The V gene's germline CDR1 is SNHLY and CDR2 FYNNEI. DNA for the CDR3: TGTGCCAGCAGTGCCGGGACTAGATCCTACGAGCAGTACTTC. It is translated as CASSAGTRSYEQYF. Together with reference TRBV2 and TRBJ2-7, the CDR3 gives the full variable domain: EPEVTQTPSHQVTQMGQEVILRCVPISNHLYFYWYRQILGQKVEFLVSFYNNEISEKSEIFDDQFSVERPDGSNFTLKIRSTKLEDSAMYFCASSAGTRSYEQYFGPGTRLTVT.

This clone came up a few times. This chain uses TRBV14 with TRBJ2-7; 8 bases match TRBD1. CDR3 length equals 16 residues. The V gene end was trimmed by 3 bases and the J gene end by 2 bases; junction bases not matched to a gene: 9. CDR1 SGHDN and CDR2 FVKESK come from the germline V gene. The CDR3 DNA reads TGTGCCAGCAGCCAGGACAGGGTCCTCCTCCCCTACGAGCAGTACTTC. It specifies CASSQDRVLLPYEQYF.

V is TRBV18 and J is TRBJ2-3, with D possibly being TRBD2 (6 bases). The CDR3 loop spans 17 amino acids. Germline values: CDR1 KGHSH, CDR2 LQKENI. Trimming stripped 1 base from V and 2 bases from J, with 16 bases between. In nucleotides, the CDR3 is TGTGCCAGCTCACCACGGGGACTCCAAGGGGTCACAGATACGCAGTATTTT. Its protein product is CASSPRGLQGVTDTQYF.

The chain joins TRBV7-9 to TRBJ2-1; 9 bases match TRBD1. The V segment lost 7 bases and the J segment 5 bases; nucleotides outside the gene matches: 12. There are 16 residues in the CDR3. CDR1 is SEHNR and CDR2 is FQNEAQ in the germline V gene (reference sequence). The CDR3 spells CASTQYGTGNDNEQFF. The DNA of the CDR3 is TGTGCCAGCACCCAATACGGGACAGGGAACGACAATGAGCAGTTCTTC. The full variable domain, rest sourced from reference TRBV7-9 and TRBJ2-1, is DTGVSQNPRHKITKRGQNVTFRCDPISEHNRLYWYRQTLGQGPEFLTYFQNEAQLEKSRLLSDRFSAERPKGSFSTLEIQRTEQGDSAMYLCASTQYGTGNDNEQFFGPGTRLTVL.

The V gene is TRBV4-1, the J gene TRBJ1-3; D gene uncertain. The CDR3 loop spans 15 amino acids. Looked up from germline, CDR1 is MGHRA and CDR2 is YSYEKL. Trimming cost V 1 base and J 2 bases, with 9 bases left between them. The CDR3 loop is CASSQGEVPGNTIYF. The DNA of the CDR3 is TGCGCCAGCAGCCAAGGGGAGGTGCCTGGAAACACCATATATTTT.

This clone appeared a few times. The chain carries TRBV2 and TRBJ1-1; D might be TRBD1 (5 bases). Germline values: CDR1 SNHLY, CDR2 FYNNEI. This CDR3 contains 13 residues. Trimming left V 5 bases short and J 2 bases short, with 9 bases between. CDR3 sequence (DNA): TGTGCCAGCAGTCGGGGGGGAAACACTGAAGCTTTCTTT. It is translated as CASSRGGNTEAFF.

DNA of the CDR3: TGTGCCAGCAGTCCCTGGGAGAACTATGGCTACACCTTC. Amino acids: CASSPWENYGYTF. The gene calls are TRBV6-5 and TRBJ1-2; D uncertain. The CDR3 is made up of 13 amino acids. V was cut by 5 bases and J by 2 bases, with 9 bases left in between. Germline loops: CDR1 MNHEY, CDR2 SVGAGI.

This clone appeared a few times. The chain has TRBV7-2 and TRBJ2-7; 12 nucleotides match TRBD2. Unmatched junction bases numbered 4, after V lost 1 base and J lost 9 bases. Looked up from germline, CDR1 is SGHTA and CDR2 is FQGNSA. CDR3 length: 14 residues. The CDR3 spells CASSLGASGGAQYF. The CDR3 region has the DNA TGTGCCAGCAGCTTAGGGGCTAGCGGGGGGGCGCAGTACTTC.

J is TRBJ2-1 and V is TRBV6-1; 7 nucleotides match TRBD1. The V and J ends lost 7 bases and 6 bases, in that order; junction bases with no gene match: 12. Per the germline V gene, CDR1 is MNHNS and CDR2 is SASEGT. The CDR3 runs 15 residues. CDR3 loop: CASISYSGTVNEQFF. The CDR3 DNA sequence: TGTGCCAGCATCAGCTACTCCGGGACAGTCAATGAGCAGTTCTTC.

The V and J genes are TRBV29-1 and TRBJ2-5; 9 bases map to TRBD1. The CDR3 has 12 amino acids. V lost 5 bases, J lost 4 bases, and 2 bases stayed unmatched. The germline V gene encodes CDR1 SQVTM and CDR2 ANQGSEA. CDR3 region: CSVRTGVETQYF. DNA for the CDR3: TGCAGCGTTCGGACAGGGGTAGAGACCCAGTACTTC.

This clone was observed a few times. The genes are TRBV19 and TRBJ2-7; TRBD1 matches at 8 bases. The CDR3 covers 12 residues. CDR1 and CDR2 (germline): LNHDA, SQIVND (reference sequence). With 3 bases clipped from V and 6 bases from J, the junction kept 1 base outside the gene matches. CDR3: CASSIQGAEQYF. In DNA form, the CDR3 reads TGTGCCAGTAGTATTCAGGGGGCCGAGCAGTACTTC.

The chain has TRBV18 and TRBJ1-2; 8 positions agree with TRBD1. V gave up 2 bases and J gave up 3 bases; unmatched junction bases: 2. The CDR3 extends over 14 amino acids. CDR1 is KGHSH, CDR2 LQKENI, per germline. CDR3 DNA: TGTGCCAGCTCACCAAGGGGACAGGACTATGGCTACACCTTC. Its protein product is CASSPRGQDYGYTF.

This chain uses TRBV29-1 with TRBJ1-1; D perhaps matches TRBD1 (5 bases). The CDR3 totals 13 residues. CDR1 and CDR2 from the germline V gene are SQVTM and ANQGSEA. The V gene lost 3 bases and the J gene lost 0 bases, with 8 bases spanning the gap. CDR3 bases: TGCAGCGTTGAGCAGGGCATGAACACTGAAGCTTTCTTT. This translates into CSVEQGMNTEAFF.

The chain links TRBV19 to TRBJ1-1, with 8 positions matching TRBD1. CDR3 length equals 14 residues. V was pared by 1 base and J by 4 bases, with 2 bases of the junction left unmatched. In germline, CDR1 is LNHDA, CDR2 SQIVND (reference sequence). CDR3 residues: CASSIATGGTEAFF. The CDR3 bases are TGTGCCAGTAGTATAGCCACAGGGGGCACTGAAGCTTTCTTT. Full variable domain (outside the CDR3, taken from reference TRBV19 and TRBJ1-1): DGGITQSPKYLFRKEGQNVTLSCEQNLNHDAMYWYRQDPGQGLRLIYYSQIVNDFQKGDIAEGYSVSREKKESFPLTVTSAQKNPTAFYLCASSIATGGTEAFFGQGTRLTVV.

This chain uses TRBV7-9 with TRBJ2-7; 11 nucleotides agree with TRBD2. The CDR3 spans 17 residues. V lost 6 bases to trimming and J lost 6 bases; unmatched junction nucleotides: 16. Per the germline V gene, CDR1 is SEHNR and CDR2 is FQNEAQ (reference sequence). The CDR3 DNA sequence: TGTGCCAGCAGTCATCCCCGCTCTAGCGGGGGGTCCCGCGAGCAGTACTTC. Translated: CASSHPRSSGGSREQYF.

This clone was seen only a few times. This chain uses TRBV2 with TRBJ2-5; possible D gene TRBD2, 6 bases. Germline values: CDR1 SNHLY, CDR2 FYNNEI. The CDR3 sequence is 15 residues long. With 1 base removed from V and 2 bases from J, the gap between germline ends came to 11 bases. CDR3 in amino acids: CASSEGLVVQETQYF. CDR3 nucleotides: TGTGCCAGCAGTGAAGGACTAGTAGTTCAAGAGACCCAGTACTTC.

The chain combines TRBV6-6 with TRBJ2-4; a possible D gene is TRBD2 (6 bases). The CDR3 runs to 16 residues. Trimming left V 0 bases short and J 1 base short, with 10 bases between. Germline lookup yields CDR1 MNHNY and CDR2 SVGAGI (reference sequence). CDR3 residues: CASSYSGSRAKNIQYF. Written as DNA, the CDR3 is TGTGCCAGCAGTTACTCCGGGAGTAGGGCCAAAAACATTCAGTACTTC.

V and J are TRBV19 and TRBJ2-1, with a possible D match to TRBD1 (5 bases). CDR1 LNHDA and CDR2 SQIVND come from the germline V gene (reference sequence). V was clipped by 6 bases and J by 9 bases, with 12 bases between them. This CDR3 is built from 12 residues. The CDR3 sequence is CASSYQGGEQFF. In nucleotides, the CDR3 is TGTGCCAGTAGCTATCAGGGCGGTGAGCAGTTCTTC.

The rearrangement joins TRBV7-9 to TRBJ2-7; 7 bases match TRBD1. Losses at the gene ends were 4 bases for V and 2 bases for J; bases not matched to a gene: 8. In germline, CDR1 is SEHNR, CDR2 FQNEAQ (reference sequence). The CDR3 covers 15 residues. The CDR3 sequence is CASSSSVRGPYEQYF. CDR3 in DNA: TGTGCCAGCAGCTCCTCTGTTAGGGGGCCCTACGAGCAGTACTTC.

V gene TRBV6-1 combines with J gene TRBJ2-1, with 8 nucleotides matching TRBD1. Losses at the gene ends were 6 bases for V and 1 base for J; bases not matched to a gene: 5. From germline, CDR1 is MNHNS and CDR2 SASEGT. The CDR3 has 15 amino acids. CDR3 bases: TGTGCCAGCAGGCGACAGGGGACTTCCTACAATGAGCAGTTCTTC. Amino acids: CASRRQGTSYNEQFF.

The chain employs TRBV5-1 and TRBJ1-6, with D perhaps TRBD1 (5 bases). V was pared by 6 bases and J by 7 bases, with 11 bases between. Germline CDR1 SGHRS, CDR2 YFSETQ. The CDR3 consists of 13 residues. CDR3 residues: CASTSGRNSPLHF. The CDR3 DNA sequence: TGCGCCAGCACGTCAGGGCGGAATTCACCCCTCCACTTT.

The J gene is TRBJ2-3, the V gene TRBV7-2, with TRBD2 matching over 13 bases. V dropped 4 bases and J dropped 5; count of bases not matched to a gene: 12. The CDR3 has 18 amino acids. CDR1 SGHTA and CDR2 FQGNSA come from the germline V gene. CDR3 DNA sequence: TGTGCCAGCAGCTCAAGACTAGCGGGGGGCCTAATGGGAGATACGCAGTATTTT. It encodes CASSSRLAGGLMGDTQYF. Complete variable domain (other parts from reference TRBV7-2 and TRBJ2-3): GAGVSQSPSNKVTEKGKDVELRCDPISGHTALYWYRQSLGQGLEFLIYFQGNSAPDKSGLPSDRFSAERTGGSVSTLTIQRTQQEDSAVYLCASSSRLAGGLMGDTQYFGPGTRLTVL.

V usage is TRBV2 and J usage is TRBJ2-1, with D perhaps matching TRBD2 (7 bases). The CDR3 is 14 residues long. Germline-derived CDR1 and CDR2 are SNHLY and FYNNEI. The V and J ends lost 5 bases and 5 bases respectively, with 13 bases between them. CDR3 DNA: TGTGCCAGCAGTCCGTGGGGGGGCAACAATGAGCAGTTCTTC. Translating it yields CASSPWGGNNEQFF.

Only a few counts were recorded for this clone. The chain employs TRBV5-1 and TRBJ2-5; possible D gene TRBD1, 6 bases. This CDR3 spans 14 amino acids. The germline gives CDR1 SGHRS, CDR2 YFSETQ. V lost 4 bases, J lost 4 bases, and 14 bases lay in between. The DNA for the CDR3 is TGCGCCAGCAGCCCCGGACAGTTGTCAGAGACCCAGTACTTC. Translation gives CASSPGQLSETQYF.

This clone showed up just a few times. V and J are TRBV7-9 and TRBJ2-5; 15 positions agree with TRBD2. The CDR3 is made up of 17 amino acids. CDR1 is SEHNR and CDR2 is FQNEAQ in the germline V gene (reference sequence). J gave up 5 bases and V 5 bases, and 9 bases lay outside the gene matches. CDR3 loop: CASSQVGLAGGLETQYF. The CDR3 coding sequence is TGTGCCAGCAGCCAAGTCGGACTAGCGGGGGGGCTGGAGACCCAGTACTTC. Looking up the rest from reference TRBV7-9 and TRBJ2-5 gives the full variable domain: DTGVSQNPRHKITKRGQNVTFRCDPISEHNRLYWYRQTLGQGPEFLTYFQNEAQLEKSRLLSDRFSAERPKGSFSTLEIQRTEQGDSAMYLCASSQVGLAGGLETQYFGPGTRLLVL.

This clone was counted only a few times. This sequence joins TRBV18 and TRBJ1-4; TRBD1 aligns across 8 bases. In germline, CDR1 is KGHSH, CDR2 LQKENI. This CDR3 contains 15 residues. The V segment lost 3 bases and the J segment 5 bases; nucleotides outside the gene matches: 5. The CDR3 coding sequence is TGTGCCAGCTCACCTATGACAGGGGTGAATGAAAAACTGTTTTTT. It specifies CASSPMTGVNEKLFF.

V usage is TRBV19 and J usage is TRBJ1-1; maybe TRBD1 (5 bases). Per germline, CDR1 LNHDA and CDR2 SQIVND (reference sequence). The V gene lost 4 bases and the J gene lost 1 base, with 16 bases spanning the gap. The CDR3 is 16 residues long. CDR3 sequence (DNA): TGTGCCAGTAGTACGCTAAGGGGCCAGACGAACACTGAAGCTTTCTTT. Protein sequence: CASSTLRGQTNTEAFF.

The chain has TRBV5-4 and TRBJ2-1, with 7 bases aligning to TRBD2. V lost 0 bases, J lost 4 bases, and 7 bases stayed unmatched. Germline V gene lookup returns CDR1 SGHNT and CDR2 YYREEE (reference sequence). The CDR3 is made up of 16 amino acids. The CDR3 sequence is CASSLGGGGPYNEQFF. DNA of the CDR3: TGTGCCAGCAGCTTGGGTGGCGGGGGACCATACAATGAGCAGTTCTTC.

This rearrangement joins TRBV7-8 to TRBJ1-1; possible D gene TRBD1, 6 bases. V lost 5 bases to trimming and J lost 4 bases, with 20 bases between them. Germline V gene lookup returns CDR1 SGHVS and CDR2 FQNEAQ. The CDR3 spans 16 residues. CDR3 nucleotides: TGTGCCAGCAGCGCGGGGGGAGCAGGGGTCCCCACTGAAGCTTTCTTT. Translation: CASSAGGAGVPTEAFF.

The CDR3 DNA is TGCGCCAGCAGCTTCTTTGGGGCCCAAGAGACCCAGTACTTC. Protein product: CASSFFGAQETQYF. This chain connects TRBV5-1 to TRBJ2-5, with D perhaps matching TRBD1 (5 bases). This CDR3 is 14 amino acids long. The V gene's germline CDR1 is SGHRS and CDR2 YFSETQ. The ends were cut back, 2 bases at V and 1 base at J, with 9 bases in the middle.

The V and J genes are TRBV19 and TRBJ2-5; TRBD2 matches at 15 bases. Germline CDR1 reads LNHDA; CDR2 reads SQIVND (reference sequence). With 6 bases clipped from V and 5 bases from J, the junction kept 4 bases outside the gene matches. CDR3 length: 15 amino acids. The CDR3 nucleotides are TGTGCCAGTAGCACTGGGACTAGCGGGGGGGAGACCCAGTACTTC. This codes for CASSTGTSGGETQYF.

This clone was picked up one time. This chain's CDR3 is CASSSGRDRNTDTQYF. CDR3 bases: TGTGCCAGCAGCTCCGGCCGGGACAGAAACACAGATACGCAGTATTTT. The chain uses TRBV5-4 and TRBJ2-3; 7 nucleotides line up with TRBD1. The ends lost 3 bases at V and 2 bases at J; junction bases unmatched: 9. From germline, CDR1 is SGHNT and CDR2 YYREEE (reference sequence). CDR3 length equals 16 residues.